The clone carrying this TCR beta chain was detected ten times or more. Its antigen is currently unknown. V shed 5 bases and J shed 0 bases, with 17 bases lying between them. The germline CDR1 and CDR2 sequences are SGHAT and FQNNGV. This CDR3 region has 17 residues. These data belong to a study of CD8 T cells in ankylosing spondylitis. TCRdb reprocessed the 5' RACE reads with MiXCR, giving one entry per CDR3 protein. The data show 150,000 to 200,000 distinct CDR3 sequences, 18% seen once. General observations from the study: Both synovial fluid and blood in reactive arthritis had previously been reported to carry some motif variants.

The sample comprised blood, either unsorted or a sorted T cell fraction (not recorded which). This chain joins TRBV11-2 and TRBJ2-1; D perhaps matches TRBD2 (5 bases). The clonotype comes from a male donor aged 5 to 30 with ankylosing spondylitis or in good health (not recorded which). The CDR3 loop reads CASSVTRSRISYNEQFF. DNA for the CDR3: TGTGCCAGCAGCGTAACTAGATCCCGGATCTCCTACAATGAGCAGTTCTTC.